What follows is one T cell receptor (beta chain) and its context. This specimen belongs to a study of cytomegalovirus exposure and HLA in healthy donors. The overall study: Around 200 million T cells yielded about 120 million unique TCR beta sequences, as an earlier analysis found.

60 Vbeta and 13 Jbeta primers were used in PCR. The data were produced by immunoSEQ multiplex PCR, yet TCRdb's version contains in-frame clones alone and is incomplete. The repertoire holds approximately 150,000 clones, with 65% to 70% as singletons. The receptor comes from a man aged 30 to 39 in good health and CMV-seropositive. Sequenced: PBMCs.

Here the CDR3 reads CASSPTGDPYEQYF. The CDR3 region has the DNA TGTGCCAGCAGTCCAACAGGGGACCCCTACGAGCAGTACTTC. This chain uses TRBV28 with TRBJ2-7, with 7 bases lining up with TRBD1. Trimming took 5 bases from V and 2 from J; bases not matched to a gene: 6. CDR3 size: 14 residues. Germline V lookup: CDR1 MDHEN, CDR2 SYDVKM. Looking up the rest from reference TRBV28 and TRBJ2-7 gives the full variable domain: DVKVTQSSRYLVKRTGEKVFLECVQDMDHENMFWYRQDPGLGLRLIYFSYDVKMKEKGDIPEGYSVSREKKERFSLILESASTNQTSMYLCASSPTGDPYEQYFGPGTRLTVT.